Each of the 25 T cell receptor beta chains below was sequenced from the same sample in a study of cytomegalovirus exposure and HLA in healthy donors. Both 60 Vbeta primers and 13 Jbeta primers went into the PCR. Sequencing used immunoSEQ multiplex PCR; TCRdb keeps in-frame clones, though not all of them. The sample contains around 150,000 clones, roughly 79% of which appear only once. Sequencing was done on a sample of PBMCs. The receptors derive from a male donor in good health and CMV-seronegative.

V gene TRBV10-1 combines with J gene TRBJ1-2; 7 bases line up with TRBD1. J was trimmed by 8 bases and V by 0 bases; bases with no gene match: 9. Germline V gene sequence: CDR1 WNHNN, CDR2 SYGVQD (reference sequence). CDR3 length: 15 amino acids. For the CDR3, the DNA is TGCGCCAGCAGTGAGTCCCGGACAGGCTCGGACGGCTACACCTTC. This encodes CASSESRTGSDGYTF.

V is TRBV2 and J is TRBJ1-5, with 10 bases lining up with TRBD1. V lost 6 bases to trimming and J lost 5 bases; unmatched junction nucleotides: 4. The germline V gene encodes CDR1 SNHLY and CDR2 FYNNEI. The length of the CDR3 is 14 residues. The CDR3 DNA sequence: TGTGCCAGCAGCTACGGACAGGGGGATCAGCCCCAGCATTTT. It encodes CASSYGQGDQPQHF.

This chain links TRBV30 with TRBJ1-2; 7 nucleotides agree with TRBD1. The CDR3 contains 13 residues. Germline V lookup: CDR1 GTSNPN, CDR2 SVGIG (reference sequence). V lost 2 bases, J lost 3 bases, and 3 bases stayed unmatched. CDR3 DNA sequence: TGTGCCTGGAGTTGGACAGGTTACTATGGCTACACCTTC. Translating it yields CAWSWTGYYGYTF.

The chain links TRBV5-1 to TRBJ2-3, with D tentatively TRBD2 (5 bases). V shed 6 bases and J shed 0 bases, with 14 bases lying between them. The germline V gene has CDR1 SGHRS and CDR2 YFSETQ. The length of the CDR3 is 15 residues. The CDR3 DNA is TGCGCCAGCAAGGGAGCACCCGTGAGCACAGATACGCAGTATTTT. Residues: CASKGAPVSTDTQYF.

The chain has TRBV27 and TRBJ1-1; TRBD1 matches at 8 bases. J lost 7 bases, V lost 5 bases, and 3 bases had no gene match. The germline CDR1 and CDR2 sequences are MNHEY and SMNVEV (reference sequence). The CDR3 totals 12 residues. The CDR3 nucleotides are TGTGCCAGCAGTCCCGGGACAGGTGAAGCTTTCTTT. Translating gives CASSPGTGEAFF.

The rearrangement uses TRBV5-4 and TRBJ1-2; maybe TRBD1 (5 bases). Germline CDR1 is SGHNT and CDR2 is YYREEE (reference sequence). V lost 2 bases, J lost 7 bases, and 12 bases lay in between. CDR3 length: 13 residues. The CDR3 region has the DNA TGTGCCAGCAGCTTCCAGGGTGTAAGTGGCTACACCTTC. It translates to CASSFQGVSGYTF.

The rearrangement joins TRBV11-2 to TRBJ2-5; a possible D gene is TRBD2 (6 bases). The CDR3 has 16 residues. V lost 2 bases and J 5 bases, leaving 18 bases between the germline ends. The germline CDR1 and CDR2 sequences are SGHAT and FQNNGV. The CDR3 nucleotides are TGTGCCAGCAGCTTATTAGGAAGCAGCCGGGAGGAGACCCAGTACTTC. It yields the protein CASSLLGSSREETQYF.

This sequence joins TRBV7-6 and TRBJ2-5, with 13 bases lining up with TRBD2. Germline CDR1 reads SGHVS; CDR2 reads FNYEAQ. V lost 4 bases, J lost 7 bases, and 9 bases stayed unmatched. The CDR3 has 16 amino acids. The CDR3 is CASSSGLAGPAGTQYF. The DNA for the CDR3 is TGTGCCAGCAGCTCGGGACTAGCGGGACCCGCCGGGACCCAGTACTTC.

The rearrangement uses TRBV5-1 and TRBJ1-3; D is ambiguous. From germline, CDR1 is SGHRS and CDR2 YFSETQ. Trimming shortened V by 4 bases and J by 0 bases, and 5 bases separated the two germline ends. The CDR3 has 13 amino acids. Here the CDR3 reads CASSSYSGNTIYF. CDR3 in DNA: TGCGCCAGCAGCAGCTACTCTGGAAACACCATATATTTT.

CDR3 coding DNA: TGTGCCAGCAGCAAAAGGACAGGGGCGGACACTGAAGCTTTCTTT. This gives the protein CASSKRTGADTEAFF. This chain joins TRBV5-5 and TRBJ1-1; TRBD1 agrees at 9 bases. The CDR3 sequence is 15 residues long. CDR1 is SGHKS, CDR2 YYEKEE, per germline (reference sequence). The V and J ends lost 4 bases and 3 bases, in that order; junction bases with no gene match: 7.

This clone was seen only once. The V call is TRBV6-1, the J call TRBJ1-6; TRBD1 might be the D (5 bases). Trimming took 1 base from V and 6 from J, leaving 7 bases between them. The CDR3 is 14 amino acids. Germline CDR1 reads MNHNS; CDR2 reads SASEGT. CDR3 region: CASSEGGLNSPLHF. The CDR3 DNA sequence: TGTGCCAGCAGTGAAGGGGGACTTAATTCACCCCTCCACTTT.

This clone was counted between two and nine times. V and J are TRBV7-9 and TRBJ2-7; 8 bases match TRBD1. Losses at the gene ends were 1 base for V and 7 bases for J; bases not matched to a gene: 12. The germline V gene has CDR1 SEHNR and CDR2 FQNEAQ (reference sequence). The CDR3 covers 16 residues. The CDR3: CASSLVATGASGEQYF. CDR3 nucleotide sequence: TGTGCCAGCAGCTTAGTCGCGACAGGGGCTTCAGGGGAGCAGTACTTC.

The chain couples TRBV7-2 to TRBJ1-5, with D hard to call. The germline CDR1 and CDR2 sequences are SGHTA and FQGNSA. Trimming removed 5 bases at V and 3 bases at J, with 11 bases between. This CDR3 is built from 14 residues. CDR3: CASSLDIFNQPQHF. The CDR3 bases are TGTGCCAGCAGCCTAGACATATTCAATCAGCCCCAGCATTTT.

The rearrangement joins TRBV7-9 to TRBJ1-1; 11 nucleotides agree with TRBD1. Germline-derived CDR1 and CDR2 are SEHNR and FQNEAQ (reference sequence). The CDR3 has 12 amino acids. After removal of 6 bases from V and 10 bases from J, the junction contained 4 bases not matched to a gene. The CDR3 nucleotides are TGTGCCAGCAGTTTGGGACAGGGGGTAGCTTTCTTT. Translated, it gives CASSLGQGVAFF.

The chain has TRBV19 and TRBJ1-2; D is unresolved. The germline CDR1 and CDR2 sequences are LNHDA and SQIVND (reference sequence). Trimming cost V 3 bases and J 2 bases, with 7 bases left between them. CDR3 length equals 13 residues. CDR3 protein: CASSIRVNYGYTF. The CDR3 DNA reads as TGTGCCAGTAGTATCCGGGTCAACTATGGCTACACCTTC. Based on the CDR3 plus reference TRBV19 and TRBJ1-2, the full variable domain is DGGITQSPKYLFRKEGQNVTLSCEQNLNHDAMYWYRQDPGQGLRLIYYSQIVNDFQKGDIAEGYSVSREKKESFPLTVTSAQKNPTAFYLCASSIRVNYGYTFGSGTRLTVV.

The V call is TRBV2, the J call TRBJ2-7; D is possibly TRBD1 (5 bases). This CDR3 contains 14 residues. V gave up 8 bases and J gave up 6 bases, with 20 bases separating them. Germline V lookup: CDR1 SNHLY, CDR2 FYNNEI. The CDR3 loop reads CASGKGSLGGEQYF. The CDR3 DNA is TGTGCCAGCGGAAAGGGGTCCCTCGGTGGCGAGCAGTACTTC.

The chain recombines TRBV7-3 with TRBJ2-2, with D maybe TRBD1 (6 bases). V lost 1 base and J 6 bases, leaving 21 bases between the germline ends. Per germline, CDR1 SGHTA and CDR2 FQGTGA. This CDR3 is 18 amino acids long. The CDR3 region is CASSLMGVNPGAPGELFF. DNA of the CDR3: TGTGCCAGCAGCTTAATGGGCGTAAATCCAGGGGCACCCGGGGAGCTGTTTTTT.

The genes are TRBV28 and TRBJ2-1; TRBD1 matches 9 bases. This CDR3 region has 16 residues. CDR1 is MDHEN and CDR2 is SYDVKM in the germline V gene. The V and J ends lost 6 bases and 3 bases, in that order; junction bases with no gene match: 9. CDR3 sequence (DNA): TGTGCCAGCAGCCCCCTTCAGGGACAGGGCTACAATGAGCAGTTCTTC. Amino acids: CASSPLQGQGYNEQFF.

This clone was found once. This chain joins TRBV4-1 and TRBJ1-2; D gene uncertain. The germline V and J ends were trimmed by 4 bases and 5 bases, with 11 bases remaining between them. CDR1 MGHRA and CDR2 YSYEKL come from the germline V gene. CDR3 length: 13 residues. CDR3 bases: TGCGCCAGCAGCCTAGCCGGGGTATATGGCTACACCTTC. Its protein product is CASSLAGVYGYTF.

This clone has a handful of counts. This chain uses TRBV5-1 with TRBJ2-3, with 7 nucleotides matching TRBD1. J was trimmed by 0 bases and V by 2 bases; bases with no gene match: 3. The V gene's germline CDR1 is SGHRS and CDR2 YFSETQ. This CDR3 region has 15 residues. The CDR3 loop is CASSFPGQSTDTQYF. CDR3 nucleotides: TGCGCCAGCAGCTTTCCGGGACAGAGCACAGATACGCAGTATTTT. Using reference TRBV5-1 and TRBJ2-3 for the parts outside the CDR3, the full variable domain is KAGVTQTPRYLIKTRGQQVTLSCSPISGHRSVSWYQQTPGQGLQFLFEYFSETQRNKGNFPGRFSGRQFSNSRSEMNVSTLELGDSALYLCASSFPGQSTDTQYFGPGTRLTVL.

The CDR3 spells CASSETLLQGDRYEQYF. The CDR3 nucleotides read TGTGCCAGCAGTGAAACCCTATTACAGGGGGACCGCTACGAGCAGTACTTC. The chain carries TRBV6-1 and TRBJ2-7, with 8 bases aligning to TRBD1. V trimming: 2 bases; J trimming: 3 bases; junction bases outside the gene matches: 12. This CDR3 comprises 17 residues. CDR1 is MNHNS and CDR2 is SASEGT in the germline V gene.

This clone was observed once. The chain carries TRBV19 and TRBJ1-6; 10 bases fit TRBD1. Trimming cost V 4 bases and J 9 bases; bases outside gene matches: 6. Per the germline V gene, CDR1 is LNHDA and CDR2 is SQIVND (reference sequence). The CDR3 spans 15 residues. The CDR3 region has the DNA TGTGCCAGTAGTAGAAGGGGACAGGGGATTTCACCCCTCCACTTT. Translation: CASSRRGQGISPLHF.

This clone was seen only a few times. The J gene is TRBJ1-1, the V gene TRBV5-6, with D unresolved. The CDR3 runs to 13 residues. Per the germline V gene, CDR1 is SGHDT and CDR2 is YYEEEE. Trimming shortened V by 0 bases and J by 1 base, and 4 bases separated the two germline ends. CDR3 sequence reads: CASSLEPNTEAFF. In nucleotides, the CDR3 is TGTGCCAGCAGCTTGGAGCCGAACACTGAAGCTTTCTTT.

With regard to this clone: One end of the junction is discordant with germline, which a read error may explain. The CDR3 DNA is TGTGCTAGCAGCTCACCCCTGTCAGCGGCTAACTATGGCTACACCTTC. It codes for CASSSPLSAANYGYTF. The chain has TRBV7-7 and TRBJ1-2, with D hard to call. The CDR3 has 16 residues. Germline CDR1 reads SSHAT; CDR2 reads FNYEAQ (reference sequence).

This clone was detected only a few times. The CDR3 spells CASSGDINTYEQYF. In nucleotides, the CDR3 is TGCGCCAGCAGCGGGGACATAAATACCTACGAGCAGTACTTC. This chain joins TRBV5-1 and TRBJ2-7; possible D gene TRBD1, 6 bases. Trimming shortened V by 4 bases and J by 2 bases, and 13 bases separated the two germline ends. The CDR3 has 14 amino acids. Looked up from germline, CDR1 is SGHRS and CDR2 is YFSETQ.